The rows below give T cell receptor beta chains drawn from one sample of a study of shared clonotypes between healthy human individuals. Sequenced by immunoSEQ multiplex PCR; TCRdb stores in-frame clones only, minus some. The repertoire holds 780,000 or so clones, with over 55% as singletons. The specimen was memory CD4+ T cells sorted from blood. These receptors came from a woman aged 30 to 39 in good health. Each CDR3 is given with its conserved first and last residue. Fields, in order: clone size, D gene, J gene, V gene, CDR3 DNA, CDR3 protein. D genes are given only for firm matches. Rows may omit the clone size; those that give it use once, few, many or a size class.

few,TRBD2,TRBJ2-2,TRBV7-6,TGTGCCAGCAGCTCAGGACTAGCGGGAGGGTTGGCTAACACCGGGGAGCTGTTTTTT,CASSSGLAGGLANTGELFF
few,-,TRBJ2-4,TRBV2,TGTGCCAGCAGTGACACCAGGGGAGCCAAAAACATTCAGTACTTC,CASSDTRGAKNIQYF
-,-,TRBJ1-1,TRBV7-2,TGTGCCAGCAGCTCGTACCTGGATTCTGAAGCTTTCTTT,CASSSYLDSEAFF
-,-,TRBJ2-4,TRBV11-2,TGTGCCAGCAGCCTAGGGGGGAGTAACATTCAGTACTTC,CASSLGGSNIQYF
-,TRBD2,TRBJ2-1,TRBV29-1,TGCAGCGTTGGGAGACTAGCGGGAGGGGTGGCGGCTGAGCAGTTCTTC,CSVGRLAGGVAAEQFF
-,TRBD2,TRBJ2-1,TRBV6-4,TGTGCCAGCAGTGCCGTAGCGGGAGAGTACAATGAGCAGTTCTTC,CASSAVAGEYNEQFF
-,-,TRBJ1-5,TRBV6-1,TGTGCCAGCAGTTCGACAGGTCGGCGTCAGCCCCAGCATTTT,CASSSTGRRQPQHF
-,TRBD2,TRBJ2-5,TRBV15,TGTGCCACCAGCAGAACACCGGGACTAGCGGGAGCGGTTGGTGAGACCCAGTACTTC,CATSRTPGLAGAVGETQYF
few,-,TRBJ2-2,TRBV30,TGTGCCTCGGAGGGGGACACCAGCTCCAGGGAGCTGTTTTTT,CASEGDTSSRELFF
-,TRBD1,TRBJ2-7,TRBV28,TGTGCCAGCAGTTTATTACGGACAGGAGACTACGAGCAGTACTTC,CASSLLRTGDYEQYF
-,TRBD2,TRBJ2-7,TRBV5-1,TGCGCCAGCAGCAGGAGCGGGAGTGGCTACGAGCAGTACTTC,CASSRSGSGYEQYF
-,-,TRBJ2-1,TRBV18,TGTGCCAGCTCACCAGGCAGCACTGAGCAGTTCTTC,CASSPGSTEQFF
-,-,TRBJ2-2,TRBV28,TGTGCCAACCTCGATGGGAACACCGGGGAGCTGTTTTTT,CANLDGNTGELFF
few,TRBD1,TRBJ2-1,TRBV2,TGTGCCAGCAGTCGGGACAGGGACTTTAATGAGCAGTTCTTC,CASSRDRDFNEQFF
few,TRBD1,TRBJ2-7,TRBV5-4,TGTGCCAGCAGCCTGAACAGGGGGCCCTCCTACGAGCAGTACTTC,CASSLNRGPSYEQYF
-,TRBD1,TRBJ2-2,TRBV19,TGTGCCAGTAAAAGCCCGGGACAGGGGGCGTTGATCACCGGGGAGCTGTTTTTT,CASKSPGQGALITGELFF
-,-,TRBJ2-2,TRBV15,TGTGCCACCAGCCCGGGGTTTCACTCGAACACCGGGGAGCTGTTTTTT,CATSPGFHSNTGELFF
-,TRBD1,TRBJ2-2,TRBV5-8,TGTGCCAGGAGGAGACAGGGGTTGTACACCGGGGAGCTGTTTTTT,CARRRQGLYTGELFF
-,TRBD2,TRBJ2-3,TRBV7-9,TGTGCCAGCAGCGTCGAGCGGGAGACGGATACGCAGTATTTT,CASSVERETDTQYF
-,-,TRBJ2-1,TRBV7-3,TGTGCCAGCAGCTTAACGCTAGCCTCCTACAATGAGCAGTTCTTC,CASSLTLASYNEQFF
-,-,TRBJ2-1,TRBV5-1,TGCGCCAGCAGCTTGGGGACGGAGGGTAATGAGCAGTTCTTC,CASSLGTEGNEQFF
-,-,TRBJ2-1,TRBV5-1,TGCGCCAGCTCGGGCAGGGCGCCCTACAATGAGCAGTTCTTC,CASSGRAPYNEQFF
once,TRBD1,TRBJ2-5,TRBV29-1,TGCAGCGATCGGACAGGGAAAGAGACCCAGTACTTC,CSDRTGKETQYF